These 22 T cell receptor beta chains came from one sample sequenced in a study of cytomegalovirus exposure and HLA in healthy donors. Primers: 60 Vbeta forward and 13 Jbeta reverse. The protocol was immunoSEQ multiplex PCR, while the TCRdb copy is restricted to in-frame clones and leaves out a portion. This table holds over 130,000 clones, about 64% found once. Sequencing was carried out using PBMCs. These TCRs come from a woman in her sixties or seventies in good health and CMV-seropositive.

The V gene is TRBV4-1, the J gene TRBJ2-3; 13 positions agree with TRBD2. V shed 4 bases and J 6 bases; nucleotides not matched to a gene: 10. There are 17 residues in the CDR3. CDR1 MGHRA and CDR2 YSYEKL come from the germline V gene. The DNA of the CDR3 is TGCGCCAGCAGCCGCCGCGGGACTAGCGGGATCAGGGATACGCAGTATTTT. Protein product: CASSRRGTSGIRDTQYF.

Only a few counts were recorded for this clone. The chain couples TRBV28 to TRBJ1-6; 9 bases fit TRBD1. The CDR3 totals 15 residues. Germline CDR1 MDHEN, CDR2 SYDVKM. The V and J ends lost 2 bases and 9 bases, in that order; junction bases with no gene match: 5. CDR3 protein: CASSLPDRGLSPLHF. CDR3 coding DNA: TGTGCCAGCAGTTTACCGGACAGGGGACTTTCACCCCTCCACTTT.

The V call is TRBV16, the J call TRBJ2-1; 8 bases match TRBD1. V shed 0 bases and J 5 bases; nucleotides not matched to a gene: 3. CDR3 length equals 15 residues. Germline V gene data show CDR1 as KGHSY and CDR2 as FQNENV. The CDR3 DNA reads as TGTGCCAGCAGCCAATCCGGGACAGGCAACAATGAGCAGTTCTTC. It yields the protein CASSQSGTGNNEQFF.

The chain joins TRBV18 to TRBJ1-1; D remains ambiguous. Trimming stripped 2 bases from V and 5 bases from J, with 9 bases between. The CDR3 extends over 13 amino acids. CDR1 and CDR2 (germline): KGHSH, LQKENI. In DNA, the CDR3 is TGTGCCAGCTCACCAGAACGAGAGACTGAAGCTTTCTTT. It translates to CASSPERETEAFF.

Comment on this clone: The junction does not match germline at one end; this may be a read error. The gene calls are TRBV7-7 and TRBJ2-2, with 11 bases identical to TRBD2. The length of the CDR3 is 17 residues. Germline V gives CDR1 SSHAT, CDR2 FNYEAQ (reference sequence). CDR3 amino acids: CASSRGLAGGRPGELFF. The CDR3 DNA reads TGTGCTAGCAGCCGCGGACTAGCGGGTGGTCGGCCCGGGGAGCTGTTTTTT.

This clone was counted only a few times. The CDR3 DNA follows: TGTGCCAGCCGGGGATGGGGGGAAGGGGGCTACACCTTC. Its protein product is CASRGWGEGGYTF. The chain recombines TRBV2 with TRBJ1-2; TRBD1 is a possible D gene (5 bases). CDR1 is SNHLY, CDR2 FYNNEI, per germline. Between the trimmed V and J ends, which lost 8 bases and 8 bases, there was a span of 18 bases. The CDR3 runs to 13 residues. The variable domain in full, with the rest retrieved from reference TRBV2 and TRBJ1-2, is EPEVTQTPSHQVTQMGQEVILRCVPISNHLYFYWYRQILGQKVEFLVSFYNNEISEKSEIFDDQFSVERPDGSNFTLKIRSTKLEDSAMYFCASRGWGEGGYTFGSGTRLTVV.

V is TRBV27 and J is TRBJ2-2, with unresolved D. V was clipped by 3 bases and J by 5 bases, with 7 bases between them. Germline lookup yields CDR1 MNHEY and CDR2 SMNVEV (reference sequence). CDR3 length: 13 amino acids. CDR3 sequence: CASSFAWTGELFF. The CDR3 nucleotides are TGTGCCAGCAGTTTCGCGTGGACCGGGGAGCTGTTTTTT.

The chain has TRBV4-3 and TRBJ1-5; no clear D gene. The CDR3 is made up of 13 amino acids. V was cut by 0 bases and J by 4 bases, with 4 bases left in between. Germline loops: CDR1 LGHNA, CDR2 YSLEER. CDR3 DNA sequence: TGCGCCAGCAGCCAAGAGGAGAATCAGCCCCAGCATTTT. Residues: CASSQEENQPQHF.

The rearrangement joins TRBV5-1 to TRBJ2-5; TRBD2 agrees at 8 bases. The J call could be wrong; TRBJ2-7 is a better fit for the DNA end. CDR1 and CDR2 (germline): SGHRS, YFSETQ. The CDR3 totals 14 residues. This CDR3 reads CASSYSGTSYEQYF. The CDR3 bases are TGCGCCAGCAGCTACTCCGGGACTAGCTACGAGCAGTACTTC.

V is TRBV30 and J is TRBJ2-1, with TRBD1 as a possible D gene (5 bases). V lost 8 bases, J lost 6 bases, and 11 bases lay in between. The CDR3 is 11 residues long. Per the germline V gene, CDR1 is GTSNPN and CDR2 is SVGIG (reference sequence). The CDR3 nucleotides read TGTGCCCTGGGGCGGATCAATGAGCAGTTCTTC. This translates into CALGRINEQFF.

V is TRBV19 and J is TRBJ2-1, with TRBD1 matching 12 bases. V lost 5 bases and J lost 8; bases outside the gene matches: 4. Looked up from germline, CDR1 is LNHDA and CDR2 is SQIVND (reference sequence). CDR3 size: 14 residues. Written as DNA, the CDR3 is TGTGCCAGTAGTGTGGGACAGGGGGCAGATGAGCAGTTCTTC. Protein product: CASSVGQGADEQFF.

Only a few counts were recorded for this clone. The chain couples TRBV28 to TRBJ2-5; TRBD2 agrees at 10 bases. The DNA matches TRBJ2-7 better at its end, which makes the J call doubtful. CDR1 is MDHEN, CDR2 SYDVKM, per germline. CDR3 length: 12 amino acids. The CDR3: CATSGSGDEQYF. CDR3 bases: TGTGCCACTAGCGGGAGCGGCGACGAGCAGTACTTC.

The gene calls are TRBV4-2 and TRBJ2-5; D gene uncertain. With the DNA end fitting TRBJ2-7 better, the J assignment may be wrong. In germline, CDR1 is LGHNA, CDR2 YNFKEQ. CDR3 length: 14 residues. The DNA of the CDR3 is TGTGCCAGCAGCCAAGATCCCGTCTCCTACGAGCAGTACTTC. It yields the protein CASSQDPVSYEQYF.

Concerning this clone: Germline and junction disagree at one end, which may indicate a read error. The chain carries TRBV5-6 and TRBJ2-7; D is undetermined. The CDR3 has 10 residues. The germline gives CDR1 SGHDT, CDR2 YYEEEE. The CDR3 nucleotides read TGTGCCGGCAGCGACAACGAGCAGTACTTC. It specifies CAGSDNEQYF.

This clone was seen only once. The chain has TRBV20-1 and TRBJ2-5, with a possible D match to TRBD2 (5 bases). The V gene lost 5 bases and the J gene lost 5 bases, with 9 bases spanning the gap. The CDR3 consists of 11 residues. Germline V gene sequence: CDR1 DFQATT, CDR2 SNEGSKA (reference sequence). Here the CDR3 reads CSAGSSETQYF. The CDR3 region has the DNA TGCAGTGCTGGGAGTTCGGAGACCCAGTACTTC.

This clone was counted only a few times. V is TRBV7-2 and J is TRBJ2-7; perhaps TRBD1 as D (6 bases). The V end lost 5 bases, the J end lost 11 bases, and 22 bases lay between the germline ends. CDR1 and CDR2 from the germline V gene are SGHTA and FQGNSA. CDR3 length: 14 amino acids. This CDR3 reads CASSTGQFPRVEYF. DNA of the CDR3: TGTGCCAGCAGCACCGGACAGTTCCCTAGGGTGGAGTACTTC.

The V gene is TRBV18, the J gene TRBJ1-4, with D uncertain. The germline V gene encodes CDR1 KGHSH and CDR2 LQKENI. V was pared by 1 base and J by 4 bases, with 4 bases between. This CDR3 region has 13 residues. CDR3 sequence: CASSPLGNEKLFF. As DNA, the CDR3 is TGTGCCAGCTCACCACTCGGTAATGAAAAACTGTTTTTT.

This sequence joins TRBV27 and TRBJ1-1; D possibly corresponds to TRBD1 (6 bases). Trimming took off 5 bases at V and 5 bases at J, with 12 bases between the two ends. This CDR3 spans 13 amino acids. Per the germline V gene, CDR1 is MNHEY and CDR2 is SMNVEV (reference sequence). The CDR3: CASSTYRATEAFF. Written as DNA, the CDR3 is TGTGCCAGCAGTACATACAGGGCGACTGAAGCTTTCTTT.

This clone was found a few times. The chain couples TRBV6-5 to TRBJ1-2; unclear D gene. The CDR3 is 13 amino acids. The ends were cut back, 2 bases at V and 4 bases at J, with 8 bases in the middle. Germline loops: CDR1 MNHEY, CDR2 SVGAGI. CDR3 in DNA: TGTGCCAGCAGTTACAAGAGGGTCTATGGCTACACCTTC. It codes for CASSYKRVYGYTF.

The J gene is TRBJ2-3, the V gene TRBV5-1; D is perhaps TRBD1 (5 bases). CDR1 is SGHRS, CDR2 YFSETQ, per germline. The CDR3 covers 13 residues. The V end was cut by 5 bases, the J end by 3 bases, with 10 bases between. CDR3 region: CASSDDSTDTQYF. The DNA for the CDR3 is TGCGCCAGCAGTGATGACAGTACAGATACGCAGTATTTT.

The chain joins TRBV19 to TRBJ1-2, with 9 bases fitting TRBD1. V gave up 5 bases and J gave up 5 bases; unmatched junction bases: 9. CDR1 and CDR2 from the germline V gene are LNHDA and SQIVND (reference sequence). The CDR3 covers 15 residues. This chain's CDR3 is CASSVLWGQGYGYTF. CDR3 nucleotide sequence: TGTGCCAGTAGTGTTCTCTGGGGACAGGGATATGGCTACACCTTC.

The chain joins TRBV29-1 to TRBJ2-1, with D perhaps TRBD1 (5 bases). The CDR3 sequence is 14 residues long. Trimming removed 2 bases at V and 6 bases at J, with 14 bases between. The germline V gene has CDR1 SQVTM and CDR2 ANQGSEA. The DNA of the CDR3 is TGCAGCGTTGAAATAGGGGTACTAATCAATGAGCAGTTCTTC. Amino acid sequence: CSVEIGVLINEQFF.